This TCR beta chain comes out of a study of blood T cells in healthy people across ages (dated by TCRdb to the mid-2010s). Turning to the overall study: In model experiments, template switching captured about one uniquely barcoded TCR beta cDNA molecule for every two T cells. The study measured age-related changes in TCR beta repertoire diversity using deep sequencing normalized with unique cDNA molecular identifiers. Donors were grouped into four age groups: young (average approximately 15 years), middle-aged (less than 40), aged (62) and long-lived (roughly 80). To avoid experimental bias, donors of different ages were distributed randomly across sequencing lanes. Two additional independent replicas of 1 million unique cDNA reads from the same blood draw were analyzed for two donors (one aged 18 to 30 and one aged 80 or older).

Donors were about 36 systemically healthy Caucasian individuals from Russia aged roughly 6 to 95 years. Each donor gave approximately 9.3 milliliters of peripheral blood, collected into EDTA-treated Vacutainer tubes. PBMCs were isolated by Ficoll-Paque density-gradient centrifugation, with at least 6 million obtained per sample. Total RNA was extracted from PBMCs with Trizol reagent, with at least 6 micrograms obtained per sample. The percentages of naive CD45RAhigh/CD27high T cells were determined by flow cytometry on a PBMC aliquot from every donor. Points the paper makes about the study in general: Estimates of total diversity from one million sequenced T cells were regarded as lower bounds and underestimates. Observed TCR beta diversity per million T cells fell roughly linearly with age, and a significant reduction was already apparent by age roughly 40. Observed TCR beta diversity correlated strongly with the percentage of naive T cells measured by flow cytometry. Compared with the aged group, the long-lived group had more naive CD4+ T cells, fewer expanded clones and increased TCR diversity, a pattern suggesting age selection. Because the CMV infection status of the donors was unknown, age-related changes in expanded clonotypes may potentially have been confounded. Conclusive comparison of naive and antigen-experienced compartments was prevented by the profiling of bulk unsorted PBMCs.

Inclusive of the bounding cysteine and phenylalanine, the CDR3 is 13 residues long. Just CDR3 DNA is preserved here, 39 bases in frame from base 1. The germline V and J ends show losses of 5 bases and 4 bases respectively, and no gene match explains 2 bases of the junction. The library was obtained by 5' RACE. The sequencing machine was an Illumina HiSeq 2500. A second PCR of about 6 to 12 cycles was performed with a sample-barcoded 5' primer and a J-beta primer mix. A unique molecular identifier was introduced onto each TCR beta cDNA molecule by a template-switch 5' adaptor carrying 12 random nucleotides. Each sample yielded at least 2.5 million CDR3-containing paired-end reads. All of the RNA was converted into first-strand cDNA using the Mint cDNA synthesis kit, with a TRBC-specific oligonucleotide serving as the primer. Following uracil-DNA glycosylase treatment, all cDNA underwent a first 18-cycle PCR with the universal primers M1SS and BC2_uni_R. Turning to the authors' computational methods: Normalization of each sample was performed by random selection of 1 million high-quality reads, each carrying a distinct molecular identifier. Reads sharing molecular identifiers were discarded rather than binned into consensus sequences. MiTCR, with a Q25 quality threshold and the strictest error-elimination algorithm, was used for CDR3 identification, clonotype clustering and error correction. A nonparametric unseen species model with Euler transformation was used to estimate lower-bound total TCR beta diversity. TCRdb applied fastp at Q25 and MiXCR to the public reads, then kept only in-frame beta chains. Merged by CDR3 protein, the rows form single entries marked with the most common genes and DNA. TCRdb's processing, not the authors', yielded these V and J calls. In this sample the table shows hundreds of thousands of distinct CDR3 sequences, roughly half of which occur a single time. The ten biggest clones cover approximately 13% of the sample.

Remarks on this clonotype: What this receptor recognizes is not known. There are no base qualities to consult, and no much larger clone falls within one base.

The chain employs TRBV12-3 or TRBV12-4 and TRBJ2-3, with TRBD2 matching 8 junction bases. The specimen sequenced was blood. The origin of this receptor is a woman of 80 years or more in good health. Read as DNA, the sequence is TGTGCCAGCAGTGGGACTAGGCCAGATACGCAGTATTTT. Translated, this gives CASSGTRPDTQYF.